A single sample is the source of the 18 T cell receptor beta chains below, sequenced in a study of blood T cells in healthy people across ages. Combining a sample-barcoded 5' primer with a J-beta primer mix, a second PCR ran for about 7 to 11 cycles. Via MiXCR, TCRdb re-called the 5' RACE reads, giving one row per CDR3 protein. Among 700,000 to 900,000 distinct CDR3 sequences listed, roughly 24% were seen once. Another study also made use of these data, one on T cells of mothers and their children.

The sample consisted of blood. All receptors come from a boy aged 5-17 years in good health.

This clonotype was seen only a few times. V is TRBV6-5 and J is TRBJ2-1, with 7 bases fitting TRBD2. Trimming cost V 11 bases and J 5 bases; bases outside gene matches: 9. CDR1 is MNHEY, CDR2 SVGAGI, per germline. CDR3 length: 13 residues. For the CDR3, the DNA is TGTGCCGCCTCCCGGGACTACCACAATGAGCAGTTCTTC. Translation: CAASRDYHNEQFF.

The V and J genes are TRBV6-5 and TRBJ1-4; 7 bases align to TRBD1. The V gene's germline CDR1 is MNHEY and CDR2 SVGAGI. CDR3 size: 14 residues. V was pared by 5 bases and J by 4 bases, with 4 bases of the junction left unmatched. Written as DNA, the CDR3 is TGTGCCAGCAGTGTTACAGGGGATAATGAAAAACTGTTTTTT. It encodes CASSVTGDNEKLFF.

Here the CDR3 DNA reads TGTGCCATCAGTGAGGGCGAATCGAGAAAACTGTTTTTT. This codes for CAISEGESRKLFF. This sequence joins TRBV10-3 and TRBJ1-4; D gene uncertain. V was shortened by 2 bases and J by 10 bases, with 11 bases between the two germline ends. The germline CDR1 and CDR2 sequences are ENHRY and SYGVKD. The CDR3 length is 13 residues.

The chain employs TRBV12-3 or TRBV12-4 and TRBJ2-7, with 8 bases lining up with TRBD1. The CDR3 length is 14 residues. V was pared by 5 bases and J by 3 bases, with 6 bases of the junction left unmatched. This chain's CDR3 is CASSPQGAYYEQYF. The CDR3 region has the DNA TGTGCCAGCAGTCCGCAGGGGGCTTACTACGAGCAGTACTTC.

The chain is built from TRBV5-1 and TRBJ1-4; D uncertain. The CDR3 spans 15 residues. In germline, CDR1 is SGHRS, CDR2 YFSETQ. Trimming removed 4 bases from V and 5 bases from J, with 15 bases in between. This CDR3 reads CASSPYDGLNEKLFF. CDR3 nucleotide sequence: TGCGCCAGCAGCCCCTACGACGGCCTGAATGAAAAACTGTTTTTT.

The chain joins TRBV3-1 to TRBJ1-4; tentative D call: TRBD1 (5 bases). V lost 3 bases to trimming and J lost 7 bases, with 12 bases between them. The CDR3 covers 14 residues. The germline gives CDR1 LGHDT, CDR2 YNNKEL (reference sequence). The CDR3, as DNA: TGTGCCAGCAGCCAGGGGGGGGAGGTTGAAAAACTGTTTTTT. Translation gives CASSQGGEVEKLFF.

This chain links TRBV15 with TRBJ1-3, with D perhaps TRBD1 (5 bases). This CDR3 comprises 20 residues. V dropped 5 bases and J dropped 3 bases, with 29 bases sitting between them. Germline-derived CDR1 and CDR2 are LNHNV and YYDKDF (reference sequence). CDR3 DNA: TGTGCCACCAGCGGGGTACGGGCAGCAGCCCGACCCAGGGATGGAAACACCATATATTTT. Its protein product is CATSGVRAAARPRDGNTIYF. The entire variable domain, with the rest obtained from reference TRBV15 and TRBJ1-3, is as follows: DAMVIQNPRYQVTQFGKPVTLSCSQTLNHNVMYWYQQKSSQAPKLLFHYYDKDFNNEADTPDNFQSRRPNTSFCFLDIRSPGLGDTAMYLCATSGVRAAARPRDGNTIYFGEGSWLTVV.

This clonotype was detected only a few times. The chain has TRBV6-1 and TRBJ2-5; 8 bases agree with TRBD2. The CDR3 sequence is 13 residues long. Per germline, CDR1 MNHNS and CDR2 SASEGT. Trimming at V came to 7 bases and at J to 5 bases, leaving 6 bases not matched to a gene. The chain's CDR3 is CASILTGGETQYF. The CDR3 DNA reads as TGTGCCAGCATCCTGACGGGAGGGGAGACCCAGTACTTC.

In its sample, this clonotype was seen a few times. V gene TRBV28 combines with J gene TRBJ2-6, with D perhaps being TRBD1 or TRBD2 (5 bases each). The ends were cut back, 2 bases at V and 13 bases at J, with 9 bases in the middle. CDR1 is MDHEN and CDR2 is SYDVKM in the germline V gene. CDR3 length: 12 amino acids. The CDR3 sequence is CASSLGTIVLTF. CDR3 nucleotides: TGTGCCAGCAGTTTAGGGACCATTGTCCTGACTTTC.

In its sample, this clonotype was seen many times. This chain connects TRBV29-1 to TRBJ2-3, with unresolved D. This CDR3 region has 16 residues. Per germline, CDR1 SQVTM and CDR2 ANQGSEA. Trimming stripped 0 bases from V and 0 bases from J, with 13 bases between. The DNA of the CDR3 is TGCAGCGTTGAAGATCCGACCCCTTCGAGCACAGATACGCAGTATTTT. Protein sequence: CSVEDPTPSSTDTQYF.

This chain connects TRBV27 to TRBJ2-3; TRBD2 matches at 9 bases. The germline V gene encodes CDR1 MNHEY and CDR2 SMNVEV (reference sequence). The CDR3 runs to 15 residues. Unmatched junction bases numbered 1, after V lost 2 bases and J lost 1 base. The CDR3, as DNA: TGTGCCAGCAGTTTAAAGCGGGGGGGCACAGATACGCAGTATTTT. It is translated as CASSLKRGGTDTQYF.

As DNA, the CDR3 is TGTGCCAGCAACCAGAAACCCCGACAGGAAGGAATCGGTGAAGATCGGACCGGGGAGCTGTTTTTT. Its protein is CASNQKPRQEGIGEDRTGELFF. J is TRBJ2-2 and V is TRBV21-1; the table's TRBD1 call for D was not verified on the DNA. TRBV21-1 is shown as a pseudogene. The CDR3 length is 22 residues.

The chain couples TRBV7-8 to TRBJ2-3; 11 nucleotides align to TRBD1. This CDR3 is built from 17 residues. Germline loops: CDR1 SGHVS, CDR2 FQNEAQ. The V gene end was trimmed by 6 bases and the J gene end by 1 base; junction bases not matched to a gene: 9. CDR3 DNA sequence: TGTGCCAGCAGTCTAAGGGGACAGGGGGTTGGCACAGATACGCAGTATTTT. Protein: CASSLRGQGVGTDTQYF.

In its sample, this clonotype was seen a few times. The chain employs TRBV7-9 and TRBJ2-2, with TRBD1 identical over 7 bases. The germline V gene has CDR1 SEHNR and CDR2 FQNEAQ (reference sequence). Trimming removed 4 bases from V and 2 bases from J; junction bases left unmatched: 7. The CDR3 has 16 residues. The CDR3: CASSSAGTVNTGELFF. CDR3 coding DNA: TGTGCCAGCAGCTCCGCCGGGACAGTCAACACCGGGGAGCTGTTTTTT.

CDR3 in amino acids: CASSQAQGALYNEQFF. In nucleotides, the CDR3 is TGTGCCAGCAGCCAAGCCCAGGGTGCCCTCTACAATGAGCAGTTCTTC. The V and J genes are TRBV3-1 and TRBJ2-1, with TRBD1 as a possible D gene (5 bases). The CDR3 is made up of 16 amino acids. Germline V gene data show CDR1 as LGHDT and CDR2 as YNNKEL (reference sequence). The V and J ends lost 1 base and 3 bases respectively, with 13 bases between them.

This clonotype turned up a few times. The chain combines TRBV18 with TRBJ1-1, with TRBD1 identical over 7 bases. CDR3 size: 15 residues. J gave up 1 base and V 2 bases, and 4 bases lay outside the gene matches. Per the germline V gene, CDR1 is KGHSH and CDR2 is LQKENI. As DNA, the CDR3 is TGTGCCAGCTCACCAGAGACAGGGCCGAACACTGAAGCTTTCTTT. It codes for CASSPETGPNTEAFF.

The chain uses TRBV11-2 and TRBJ2-7, with 7 bases aligning to TRBD1. The CDR3 has 14 amino acids. Germline V gene lookup returns CDR1 SGHAT and CDR2 FQNNGV. The V and J ends lost 4 bases and 3 bases, in that order; junction bases with no gene match: 6. In DNA form, the CDR3 reads TGTGCCAGCAGCTCCACGGGACAGAACTACGAGCAGTACTTC. Translating gives CASSSTGQNYEQYF.

This clonotype occurred a few times. The chain joins TRBV3-1 to TRBJ1-1; D ambiguous. This CDR3 is built from 17 residues. Trimming shortened V by 0 bases and J by 4 bases, and 18 bases separated the two germline ends. Germline V gene data show CDR1 as LGHDT and CDR2 as YNNKEL (reference sequence). CDR3 sequence: CASSQDPRSSWGTEAFF. The DNA for the CDR3 is TGTGCCAGCAGCCAAGATCCTAGATCTTCCTGGGGCACTGAAGCTTTCTTT. The variable domain in full, completed from reference TRBV3-1 and TRBJ1-1, reads DTAVSQTPKYLVTQMGNDKSIKCEQNLGHDTMYWYKQDSKKFLKIMFSYNNKELIINETVPNRFSPKSPDKAHLNLHINSLELGDSAVYFCASSQDPRSSWGTEAFFGQGTRLTVV.